This T cell receptor (beta chain) was documented in a study of T cells in localized non-small cell lung cancer. V lost 3 bases and J lost 2, with 2 bases in between. CDR3 size: 12 residues. CDR1 and CDR2 (germline): ENHRY, SYGVKD. TCRdb keeps only in-frame clones here, not all; method: immunoSEQ multiplex PCR. Of fewer than 20,000 clones in the sample, about 91% were seen once. This sample comprised peripheral blood, obtained before any cancer treatment. The J gene is TRBJ1-3, the V gene TRBV10-3; D uncertain. This TCR was recovered from a woman aged 40-75 years with stage I lung adenocarcinoma. The CDR3 nucleotides read TGTGCCATCAGTGACGCTGGAAACACCATATATTTT. As protein: CAISDAGNTIYF.